The 27 T cell receptor beta chains in this list originate from one sample, sequenced in a study of graft-versus-host responses after intestinal transplantation. Method: immunoSEQ multiplex PCR; TCRdb's copy keeps in-frame clones and lacks some. The sample lists fewer than 120,000 clones; around 95% were seen once. No antigen has been assigned to these receptors. The input for sequencing was unstimulated CD8+ T cells sorted from spleen or lymph node cells, taken before intestinal transplant. The receptors were gathered from a human donor who received an intestinal transplant.

Details on this clone: Additional DNA sequences in this sample encode the identical CDR3. The genes are TRBV7-9 and TRBJ2-7, with D unclear. CDR3 length: 12 residues. V lost 1 base, J lost 3 bases, and 4 bases lay in between. The germline V gene has CDR1 SEHNR and CDR2 FQNEAQ (reference sequence). The CDR3 sequence: CASSLGFYEQYF. The CDR3 nucleotides read TGTGCCAGCAGCTTAGGGTTCTACGAGCAGTACTTC.

The V call is TRBV9, the J call TRBJ2-1; D remains ambiguous. Germline V gene sequence: CDR1 SGDLS, CDR2 YYNGEE. V gave up 0 bases and J gave up 7 bases, with 5 bases separating them. CDR3 length equals 12 residues. CDR3 region: CASSVVENEQFF. CDR3 DNA sequence: TGTGCCAGCAGCGTAGTGGAGAATGAGCAGTTCTTC. The entire variable domain, with the rest obtained from reference TRBV9 and TRBJ2-1, is as follows: DSGVTQTPKHLITATGQRVTLRCSPRSGDLSVYWYQQSLDQGLQFLIQYYNGEERAKGNILERFSAQQFPDLHSELNLSSLELGDSALYFCASSVVENEQFFGPGTRLTVL.

This clone was seen more than once but under ten times. The CDR3 spells CASSWGSSYNEQFF. In DNA, the CDR3 is TGTGCCAGTAGTTGGGGCAGCTCCTACAATGAGCAGTTCTTC. This rearrangement joins TRBV19 to TRBJ2-1; D is possibly TRBD1 (5 bases). CDR1 is LNHDA, CDR2 SQIVND, per germline (reference sequence). The CDR3 sequence is 14 residues long. The V gene lost 5 bases and the J gene lost 0 bases, with 8 bases spanning the gap.

The CDR3 bases are TGTGCCTGGAGTTGGGGGGACAGGGGGAATGAGCAGTTCTTC. Translation: CAWSWGDRGNEQFF. The chain employs TRBV30 and TRBJ2-1; TRBD1 matches at 11 bases. V was pared by 2 bases and J by 7 bases, with 4 bases of the junction left unmatched. CDR1 is GTSNPN, CDR2 SVGIG, per germline (reference sequence). This CDR3 region has 14 residues.

The chain has TRBV6-1 and TRBJ2-1, with D uncertain. This CDR3 spans 18 amino acids. Trimming removed 3 bases from V and 1 base from J, with 19 bases in between. Germline CDR1 is MNHNS and CDR2 is SASEGT. In nucleotides, the CDR3 is TGTGCCAGCAGTGACCAAACCTATCTAGAACGATCCTACAATGAGCAGTTCTTC. As protein: CASSDQTYLERSYNEQFF.

The V and J genes are TRBV7-9 and TRBJ2-7, with D tentatively TRBD2 (7 bases). The CDR3 has 15 residues. Trimming took off 5 bases at V and 2 bases at J, with 16 bases between the two ends. Germline V lookup: CDR1 SEHNR, CDR2 FQNEAQ (reference sequence). CDR3 nucleotide sequence: TGTGCCAGCAGCCCCCGAACAGGGAGGGCCTACGAGCAGTACTTC. It encodes CASSPRTGRAYEQYF.

Worth noting for this clone: Distinct nucleotide sequences in the sample also encode this CDR3. V usage is TRBV5-1 and J usage is TRBJ2-7; D is unclear. The CDR3 length is 13 residues. From germline, CDR1 is SGHRS and CDR2 YFSETQ. Trimming stripped 0 bases from V and 5 bases from J, with 9 bases between. CDR3 DNA: TGCGCCAGCAGCTTGGCAGGATCCGACGAGCAGTACTTC. Protein product: CASSLAGSDEQYF.

This sequence joins TRBV9 and TRBJ2-3; D is perhaps TRBD2 (6 bases). This CDR3 has 15 amino acids. Trimming shortened V by 0 bases and J by 0 bases, and 8 bases separated the two germline ends. From germline, CDR1 is SGDLS and CDR2 YYNGEE. The CDR3 is CASSVDGTSTDTQYF. As DNA, the CDR3 is TGTGCCAGCAGCGTAGACGGGACTAGCACAGATACGCAGTATTTT.

CDR3 region: CASSHGGNYGYTF. The CDR3 nucleotides read TGTGCCAGCAGCCACGGGGGGAACTATGGCTACACCTTC. The chain recombines TRBV2 with TRBJ1-2; D is possibly TRBD1 (5 bases). V was pared by 6 bases and J by 2 bases, with 10 bases between. CDR3 length equals 13 residues. The germline CDR1 and CDR2 sequences are SNHLY and FYNNEI.

V usage is TRBV4-1 and J usage is TRBJ1-1; D call uncertain. This CDR3 contains 14 residues. V lost 4 bases and J lost 0, with 9 bases in between. The germline gives CDR1 MGHRA, CDR2 YSYEKL. The CDR3 DNA follows: TGCGCCAGCAGCCGGCCCATTATGAACACTGAAGCTTTCTTT. This codes for CASSRPIMNTEAFF.

The genes are TRBV27 and TRBJ2-2; D uncertain. The germline V gene encodes CDR1 MNHEY and CDR2 SMNVEV (reference sequence). CDR3 length equals 16 residues. Trimming took 6 bases from V and 0 from J, leaving 14 bases between them. CDR3 region: CASSTMGISNTGELFF. The CDR3 nucleotides read TGTGCCAGCAGCACTATGGGAATTTCGAACACCGGGGAGCTGTTTTTT.

The rearrangement joins TRBV9 to TRBJ2-7, with 11 bases aligning to TRBD1. This CDR3 spans 13 amino acids. The junction had 4 bases not matched to a gene; V was cut back by 5 bases and J by 6 bases. The germline V gene has CDR1 SGDLS and CDR2 YYNGEE. In nucleotides, the CDR3 is TGTGCCAGCAGTTCCGGGACAGGGGGCGAGCAGTACTTC. This encodes CASSSGTGGEQYF.

The rearrangement uses TRBV5-6 and TRBJ2-7; TRBD1 matches at 7 bases. V lost 4 bases and J lost 0; bases outside the gene matches: 4. The CDR3 spans 14 residues. Germline lookup yields CDR1 SGHDT and CDR2 YYEEEE. CDR3: CASSLGDSSYEQYF. The CDR3 bases are TGTGCCAGCAGCCTAGGGGACAGCTCCTACGAGCAGTACTTC.

The chain recombines TRBV30 with TRBJ1-4; TRBD1 is a possible D gene (6 bases). Germline assignment: CDR1 GTSNPN and CDR2 SVGIG (reference sequence). This CDR3 region has 15 residues. Deletions cut 3 bases from V and 7 bases from J, with 18 bases between. CDR3 residues: CAWSLKVRGGEKLFF. DNA for the CDR3: TGTGCCTGGAGCCTTAAAGTAAGAGGGGGTGAAAAACTGTTTTTT.

The genes are TRBV5-8 and TRBJ1-5; 10 positions match TRBD1. The CDR3 is 19 amino acids. With V trimmed by 2 bases and J by 1 base, 12 bases remained unmatched. Germline V gives CDR1 SGHTS, CDR2 YDEGEE. CDR3 residues: CASSFGGTGALGSNQPQHF. In nucleotides, the CDR3 is TGTGCCAGCAGCTTCGGCGGGACAGGGGCGTTGGGAAGCAATCAGCCCCAGCATTTT.

The chain links TRBV5-4 to TRBJ1-2; D call uncertain. V lost 4 bases to trimming and J lost 2 bases, with 12 bases between them. The V gene's germline CDR1 is SGHNT and CDR2 YYREEE (reference sequence). This CDR3 contains 14 residues. The CDR3 DNA reads as TGTGCCAGCAGCGGGGTAGGGAGAAACTATGGCTACACCTTC. Amino acid sequence: CASSGVGRNYGYTF. Combining the CDR3 with reference TRBV5-4 and TRBJ1-2 gives the whole variable domain ETGVTQSPTHLIKTRGQQVTLRCSSQSGHNTVSWYQQALGQGPQFIFQYYREEENGRGNFPPRFSGLQFPNYSSELNVNALELDDSALYLCASSGVGRNYGYTFGSGTRLTVV.

The V and J genes are TRBV7-9 and TRBJ2-3, with 8 bases aligning to TRBD2. J was trimmed by 3 bases and V by 1 base; bases with no gene match: 6. The CDR3 is made up of 16 amino acids. The V gene's germline CDR1 is SEHNR and CDR2 FQNEAQ (reference sequence). The CDR3 sequence: CASSLVGLAETDTQYF. The CDR3 DNA reads as TGTGCCAGCAGCTTAGTCGGACTAGCAGAAACAGATACGCAGTATTTT.

The chain combines TRBV10-3 with TRBJ1-5; perhaps TRBD1 as D (5 bases). The CDR3 is 14 residues long. Trimming stripped 0 bases from V and 11 bases from J, with 14 bases between. Germline values: CDR1 ENHRY, CDR2 SYGVKD. CDR3 DNA: TGTGCCATCAGTGAGTCGGTACAGGCTAGGGCCCAGCATTTT. Its translation: CAISESVQARAQHF.

The chain carries TRBV27 and TRBJ1-1; D remains unclear. CDR1 MNHEY and CDR2 SMNVEV come from the germline V gene (reference sequence). Trimming cost V 1 base and J 1 base, with 7 bases left between them. This CDR3 is 14 amino acids long. CDR3 in amino acids: CASSLYPENTEAFF. In nucleotides, the CDR3 is TGTGCCAGCAGTTTATATCCCGAGAACACTGAAGCTTTCTTT.

J is TRBJ2-7 and V is TRBV28, with D unresolved. The CDR3 extends over 15 amino acids. V lost 4 bases, J lost 0 bases, and 13 bases lay in between. Germline CDR1 is MDHEN and CDR2 is SYDVKM. Here the CDR3 DNA reads TGTGCCAGCAGTTCCTGGCGAAGCTTCTCCTACGAGCAGTACTTC. Its translation is CASSSWRSFSYEQYF.

This clone was observed a single time. The chain joins TRBV6-1 to TRBJ2-1, with TRBD2 matching over 11 bases. The CDR3 is 14 amino acids. The germline V gene encodes CDR1 MNHNS and CDR2 SASEGT. J lost 7 bases, V lost 5 bases, and 4 bases had no gene match. CDR3 loop: CASSRVAGGNEQFF. CDR3 coding DNA: TGTGCCAGCAGTCGGGTAGCGGGAGGGAATGAGCAGTTCTTC.

The count of this clone is one. This chain links TRBV5-1 with TRBJ2-1; 8 nucleotides align to TRBD2. The CDR3 sequence is 15 residues long. CDR1 is SGHRS and CDR2 is YFSETQ in the germline V gene. Germline trimming cut 1 base from V and 3 bases from J; bases unmatched to any gene: 3. The CDR3 protein is CASSLTSGDYNEQFF. The CDR3 region has the DNA TGCGCCAGCAGCTTGACTAGCGGTGACTACAATGAGCAGTTCTTC.

This clone was found once. The V and J genes are TRBV7-6 and TRBJ2-1, with D perhaps TRBD1 (6 bases). In germline, CDR1 is SGHVS, CDR2 FNYEAQ. V was trimmed by 1 base and J by 4 bases, leaving 17 bases between them. The CDR3 length is 17 residues. As DNA, the CDR3 is TGTGCCAGCAGCTTAGTACCAGGGGCGAGTTCGTACAATGAGCAGTTCTTC. Its translation is CASSLVPGASSYNEQFF. Looking up the rest from reference TRBV7-6 and TRBJ2-1 gives the full variable domain: GAGVSQSPRYKVTKRGQDVALRCDPISGHVSLYWYRQALGQGPEFLTYFNYEAQQDKSGLPNDRFSAERPEGSISTLTIQRTEQRDSAMYRCASSLVPGASSYNEQFFGPGTRLTVL.

The chain links TRBV4-1 to TRBJ2-7; D not certain. Trimming left V 1 base short and J 3 bases short, with 19 bases between. CDR3 size: 17 residues. Looked up from germline, CDR1 is MGHRA and CDR2 is YSYEKL. The CDR3 sequence is CASSQVTLEISNYEQYF. The CDR3 DNA is TGCGCCAGCAGCCAAGTAACCTTAGAGATATCCAACTACGAGCAGTACTTC.

V usage is TRBV10-1 and J usage is TRBJ2-1; no reliable D call. The CDR3 is 14 amino acids. The germline V gene has CDR1 WNHNN and CDR2 SYGVQD (reference sequence). The ends were cut back, 2 bases at V and 1 base at J, with 6 bases in the middle. CDR3 residues: CASSERESYNEQFF. DNA of the CDR3: TGCGCCAGCAGTGAGAGGGAATCCTACAATGAGCAGTTCTTC.

V usage is TRBV19 and J usage is TRBJ1-1; D unresolved. The V gene lost 5 bases and the J gene lost 0 bases, with 7 bases spanning the gap. This CDR3 is built from 13 residues. CDR1 and CDR2 from the germline V gene are LNHDA and SQIVND (reference sequence). The CDR3: CASSYAVNTEAFF. Written as DNA, the CDR3 is TGTGCCAGTAGTTACGCGGTGAACACTGAAGCTTTCTTT.

The rearrangement links TRBV28 to TRBJ2-7, with D maybe TRBD1 (6 bases). This CDR3 has 14 amino acids. The ends were cut back, 6 bases at V and 0 bases at J, with 12 bases in the middle. Germline V gives CDR1 MDHEN, CDR2 SYDVKM. The CDR3 DNA follows: TGTGCCAGCAGCCACAGGGACAACTCCTACGAGCAGTACTTC. The encoded protein is CASSHRDNSYEQYF.